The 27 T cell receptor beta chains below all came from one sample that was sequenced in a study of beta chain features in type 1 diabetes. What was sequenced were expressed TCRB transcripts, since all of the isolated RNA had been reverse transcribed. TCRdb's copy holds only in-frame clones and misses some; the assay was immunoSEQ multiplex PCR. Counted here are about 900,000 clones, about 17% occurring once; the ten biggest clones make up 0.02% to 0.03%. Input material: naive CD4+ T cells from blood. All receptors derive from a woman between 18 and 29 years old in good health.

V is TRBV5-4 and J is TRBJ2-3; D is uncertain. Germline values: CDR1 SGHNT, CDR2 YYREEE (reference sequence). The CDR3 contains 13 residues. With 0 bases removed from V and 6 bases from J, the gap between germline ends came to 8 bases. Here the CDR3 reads CASSLDPGDTQYF. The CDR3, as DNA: TGTGCCAGCAGCTTGGACCCCGGGGATACGCAGTATTTT.

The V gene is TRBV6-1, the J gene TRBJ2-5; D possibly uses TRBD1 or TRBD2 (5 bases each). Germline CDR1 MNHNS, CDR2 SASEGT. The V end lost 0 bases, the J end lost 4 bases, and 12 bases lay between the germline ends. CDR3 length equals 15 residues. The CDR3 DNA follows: TGTGCCAGCAGTGAAGCGATTACAGGAGGAGAGACCCAGTACTTC. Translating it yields CASSEAITGGETQYF.

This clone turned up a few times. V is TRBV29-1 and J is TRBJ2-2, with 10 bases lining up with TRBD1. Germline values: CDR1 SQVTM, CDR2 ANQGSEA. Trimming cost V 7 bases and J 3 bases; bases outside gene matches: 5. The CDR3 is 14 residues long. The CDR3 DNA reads TGCAGCGCTGGGACAGGGGCGGACACCGGGGAGCTGTTTTTT. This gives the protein CSAGTGADTGELFF.

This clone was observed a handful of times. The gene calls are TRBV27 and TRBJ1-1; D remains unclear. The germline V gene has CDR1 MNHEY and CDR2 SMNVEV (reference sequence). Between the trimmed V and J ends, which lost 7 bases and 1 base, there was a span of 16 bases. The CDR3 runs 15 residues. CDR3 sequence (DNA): TGTGCCAGCACCCTCTTCAAGGCGGGGAACACTGAAGCTTTCTTT. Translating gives CASTLFKAGNTEAFF.

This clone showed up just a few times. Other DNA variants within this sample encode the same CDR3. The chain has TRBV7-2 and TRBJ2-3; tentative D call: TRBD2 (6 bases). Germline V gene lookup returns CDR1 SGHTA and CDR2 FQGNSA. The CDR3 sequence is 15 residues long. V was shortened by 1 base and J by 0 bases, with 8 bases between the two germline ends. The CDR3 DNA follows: TGTGCCAGCAGCTTAGTTGCGGGAAGCACAGATACGCAGTATTTT. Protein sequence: CASSLVAGSTDTQYF.

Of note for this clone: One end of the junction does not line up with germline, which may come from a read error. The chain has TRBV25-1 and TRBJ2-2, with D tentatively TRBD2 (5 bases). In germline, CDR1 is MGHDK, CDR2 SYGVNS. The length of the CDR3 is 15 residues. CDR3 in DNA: TGTGCCAGCAGTGCCACGCCCACAAATACCGGGGAGCTGCTTTTT. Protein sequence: CASSATPTNTGELLF.

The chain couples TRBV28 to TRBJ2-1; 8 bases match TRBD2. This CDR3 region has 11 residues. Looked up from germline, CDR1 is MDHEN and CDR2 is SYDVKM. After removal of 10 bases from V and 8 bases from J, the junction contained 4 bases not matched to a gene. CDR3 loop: CATLSGDEQFF. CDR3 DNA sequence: TGTGCCACCCTTAGCGGGGATGAGCAGTTCTTC.

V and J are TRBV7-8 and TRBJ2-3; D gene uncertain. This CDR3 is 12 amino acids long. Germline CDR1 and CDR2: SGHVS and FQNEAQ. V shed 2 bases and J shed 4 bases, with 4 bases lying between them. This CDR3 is CASSLSADTQYF. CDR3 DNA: TGTGCCAGCAGCTTATCCGCAGATACGCAGTATTTT.

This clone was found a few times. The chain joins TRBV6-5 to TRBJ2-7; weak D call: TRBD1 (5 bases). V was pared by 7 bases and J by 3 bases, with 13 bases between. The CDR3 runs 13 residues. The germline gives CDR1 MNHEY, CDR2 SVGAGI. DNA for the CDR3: TGTGCCAGCATCAGGGATTTTGGCTACGAGCAGTACTTC. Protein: CASIRDFGYEQYF.

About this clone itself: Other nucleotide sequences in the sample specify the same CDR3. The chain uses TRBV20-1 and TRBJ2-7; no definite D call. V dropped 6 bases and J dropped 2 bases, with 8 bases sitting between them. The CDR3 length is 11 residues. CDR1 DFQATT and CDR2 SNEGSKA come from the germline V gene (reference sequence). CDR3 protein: CSARTPYEQYF. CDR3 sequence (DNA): TGCAGTGCCAGAACACCCTACGAGCAGTACTTC.

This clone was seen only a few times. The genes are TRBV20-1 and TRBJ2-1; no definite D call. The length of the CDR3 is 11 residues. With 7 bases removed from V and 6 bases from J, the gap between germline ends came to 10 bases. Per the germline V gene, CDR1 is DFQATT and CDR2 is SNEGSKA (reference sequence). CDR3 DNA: TGCAGTGTCGCGTCGGGCAATGAGCAGTTCTTC. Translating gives CSVASGNEQFF.

CDR3 DNA sequence: TGTGCCATCAGTGATGGAGTGGGTGAGCAGTTCTTC. Translating gives CAISDGVGEQFF. The chain recombines TRBV10-3 with TRBJ2-1; D unresolved. Looked up from germline, CDR1 is ENHRY and CDR2 is SYGVKD. Trimming pared 3 bases from V and 9 bases from J, leaving 9 bases between. CDR3 size: 12 residues.

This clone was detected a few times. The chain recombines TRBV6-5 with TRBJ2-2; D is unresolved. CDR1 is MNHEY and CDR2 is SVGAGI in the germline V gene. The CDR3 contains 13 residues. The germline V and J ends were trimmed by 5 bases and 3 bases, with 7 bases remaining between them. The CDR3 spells CASSAWDTGELFF. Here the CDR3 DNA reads TGTGCCAGCAGTGCGTGGGACACCGGGGAGCTGTTTTTT.

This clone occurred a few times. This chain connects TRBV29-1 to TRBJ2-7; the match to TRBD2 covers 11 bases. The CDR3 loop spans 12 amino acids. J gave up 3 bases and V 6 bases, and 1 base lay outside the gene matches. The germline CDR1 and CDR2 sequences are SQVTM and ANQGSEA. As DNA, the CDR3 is TGCAGCGTACTAGCGGGAGACTACGAGCAGTACTTC. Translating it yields CSVLAGDYEQYF.

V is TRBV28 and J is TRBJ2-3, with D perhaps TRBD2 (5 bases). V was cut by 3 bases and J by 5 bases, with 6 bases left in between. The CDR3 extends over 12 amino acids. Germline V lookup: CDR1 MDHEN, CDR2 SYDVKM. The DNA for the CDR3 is TGTGCCAGCAGTTTCGGGGTAGATACGCAGTATTTT. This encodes CASSFGVDTQYF.

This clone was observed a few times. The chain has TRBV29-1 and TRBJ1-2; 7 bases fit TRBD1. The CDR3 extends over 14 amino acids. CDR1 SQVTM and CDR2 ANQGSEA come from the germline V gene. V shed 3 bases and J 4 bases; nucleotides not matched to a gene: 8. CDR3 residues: CSVDRTGGLYGYTF. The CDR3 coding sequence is TGCAGCGTTGACCGGACAGGTGGTCTCTATGGCTACACCTTC.

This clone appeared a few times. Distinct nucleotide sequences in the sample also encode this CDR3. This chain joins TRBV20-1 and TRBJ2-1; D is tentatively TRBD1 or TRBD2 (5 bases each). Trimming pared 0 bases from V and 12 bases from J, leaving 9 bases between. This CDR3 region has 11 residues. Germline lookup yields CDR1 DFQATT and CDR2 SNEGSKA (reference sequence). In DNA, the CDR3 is TGCAGTGCTAGAGATCGGGGCGGGCAGTTCTTC. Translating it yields CSARDRGGQFF.

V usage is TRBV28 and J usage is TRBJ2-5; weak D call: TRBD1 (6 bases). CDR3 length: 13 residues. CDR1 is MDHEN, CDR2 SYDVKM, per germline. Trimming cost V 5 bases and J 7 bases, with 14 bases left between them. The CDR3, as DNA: TGTGCCAGCAGTCCGGACTCACAGGGGACCCAGTACTTC. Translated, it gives CASSPDSQGTQYF.

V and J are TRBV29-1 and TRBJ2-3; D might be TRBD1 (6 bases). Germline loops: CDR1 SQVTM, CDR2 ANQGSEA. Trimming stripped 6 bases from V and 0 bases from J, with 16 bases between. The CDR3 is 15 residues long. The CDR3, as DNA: TGCAGCGTAAAAAGGACAGAGAGCAGCACAGATACGCAGTATTTT. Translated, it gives CSVKRTESSTDTQYF.

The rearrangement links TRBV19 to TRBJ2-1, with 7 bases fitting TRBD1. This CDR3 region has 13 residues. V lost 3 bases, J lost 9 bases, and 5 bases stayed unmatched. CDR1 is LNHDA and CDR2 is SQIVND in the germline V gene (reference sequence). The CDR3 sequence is CASSMDDRVEQFF. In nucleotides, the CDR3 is TGTGCCAGTAGTATGGATGACAGGGTTGAGCAGTTCTTC.

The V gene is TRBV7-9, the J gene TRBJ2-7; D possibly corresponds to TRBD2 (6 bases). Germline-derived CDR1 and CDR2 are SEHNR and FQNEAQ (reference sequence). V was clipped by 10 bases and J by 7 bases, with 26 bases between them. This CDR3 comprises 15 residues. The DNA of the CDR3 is TGTGCCACCGACCGTGGGGGGATCTCCTCGGGGGAGCAGTACTTC. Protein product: CATDRGGISSGEQYF. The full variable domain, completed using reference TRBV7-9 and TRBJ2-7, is DTGVSQNPRHKITKRGQNVTFRCDPISEHNRLYWYRQTLGQGPEFLTYFQNEAQLEKSRLLSDRFSAERPKGSFSTLEIQRTEQGDSAMYLCATDRGGISSGEQYFGPGTRLTVT.

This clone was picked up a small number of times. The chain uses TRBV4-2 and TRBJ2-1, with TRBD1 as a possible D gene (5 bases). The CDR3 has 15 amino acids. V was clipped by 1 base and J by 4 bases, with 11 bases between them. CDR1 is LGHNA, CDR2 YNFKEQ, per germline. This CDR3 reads CASSQAPTVYNEQFF. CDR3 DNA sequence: TGTGCCAGCAGCCAAGCCCCGACAGTTTACAATGAGCAGTTCTTC.

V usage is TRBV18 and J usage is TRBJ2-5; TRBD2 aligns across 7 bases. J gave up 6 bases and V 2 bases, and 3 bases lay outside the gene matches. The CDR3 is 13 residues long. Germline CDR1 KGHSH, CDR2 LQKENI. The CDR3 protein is CASSPREGKTQYF. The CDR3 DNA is TGTGCCAGCTCACCAAGGGAGGGGAAGACCCAGTACTTC.

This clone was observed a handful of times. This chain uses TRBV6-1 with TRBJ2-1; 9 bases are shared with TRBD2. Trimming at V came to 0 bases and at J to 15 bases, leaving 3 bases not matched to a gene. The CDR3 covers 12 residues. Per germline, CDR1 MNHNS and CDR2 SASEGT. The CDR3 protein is CASSEARREGFF. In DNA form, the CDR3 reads TGTGCCAGCAGTGAAGCCAGGCGGGAGGGGTTCTTC.

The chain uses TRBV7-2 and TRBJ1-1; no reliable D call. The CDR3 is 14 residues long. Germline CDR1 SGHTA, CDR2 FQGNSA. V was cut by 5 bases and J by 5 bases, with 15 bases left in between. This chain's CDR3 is CASSPSGGNTEAFF. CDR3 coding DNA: TGTGCCAGCAGCCCCTCCGGCGGTAATACTGAAGCTTTCTTT.

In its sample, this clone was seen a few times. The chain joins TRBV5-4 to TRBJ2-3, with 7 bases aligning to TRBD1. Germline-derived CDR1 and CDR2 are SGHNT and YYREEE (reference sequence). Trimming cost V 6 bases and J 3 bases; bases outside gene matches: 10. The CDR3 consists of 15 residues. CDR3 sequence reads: CASTRGGAVTDTQYF. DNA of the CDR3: TGTGCCAGCACCAGAGGGGGCGCGGTGACAGATACGCAGTATTTT.

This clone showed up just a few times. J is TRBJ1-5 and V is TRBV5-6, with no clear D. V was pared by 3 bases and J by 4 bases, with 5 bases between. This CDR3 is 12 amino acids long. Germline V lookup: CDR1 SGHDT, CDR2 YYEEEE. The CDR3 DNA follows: TGTGCCAGCAGCTCCTTAAATCAGCCCCAGCATTTT. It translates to CASSSLNQPQHF.